These 5 T cell receptor beta chains were sequenced from one sample in a study of cytomegalovirus exposure and HLA in healthy donors. Sequencing used immunoSEQ multiplex PCR; TCRdb keeps in-frame clones, though not all of them. The data show 200,000 to 300,000 clones, approximately 86% seen once. Input material: PBMCs. These receptors were obtained from a woman aged 25 to 39 in good health and CMV-seropositive.

The chain combines TRBV7-2 with TRBJ2-7; D is possibly TRBD2 (5 bases). Trimming took 1 base from V and 2 from J, leaving 9 bases between them. The germline V gene has CDR1 SGHTA and CDR2 FQGNSA. The CDR3 has 14 amino acids. CDR3 in DNA: TGTGCCAGCAGCTTAGTAGGGAGCCCCTACGAGCAGTACTTC. It is translated as CASSLVGSPYEQYF. Combining the CDR3 with reference TRBV7-2 and TRBJ2-7 gives the whole variable domain GAGVSQSPSNKVTEKGKDVELRCDPISGHTALYWYRQSLGQGLEFLIYFQGNSAPDKSGLPSDRFSAERTGGSVSTLTIQRTQQEDSAVYLCASSLVGSPYEQYFGPGTRLTVT.

This clone was recorded once. The chain employs TRBV10-3 and TRBJ2-7; 9 bases fit TRBD2. The CDR3 totals 13 residues. CDR1 ENHRY and CDR2 SYGVKD come from the germline V gene. The trim removed 4 bases at V and 4 bases at J, leaving 2 bases unmatched. Here the CDR3 DNA reads TGTGCCATCAGTGGACTAGCGGAATACGAGCAGTACTTC. Translated: CAISGLAEYEQYF.

CDR3 loop: CASSGQGFSQPQHF. DNA of the CDR3: TGCGCCAGCAGTGGACAGGGGTTTTCTCAGCCCCAGCATTTT. The V call is TRBV10-1, the J call TRBJ1-5; 8 nucleotides match TRBD1. This CDR3 spans 14 amino acids. Germline loops: CDR1 WNHNN, CDR2 SYGVQD (reference sequence). V gave up 4 bases and J gave up 6 bases; unmatched junction bases: 5.

For this clone: Other nucleotide sequences in the sample specify the same CDR3. The chain combines TRBV5-1 with TRBJ2-7; 8 bases match TRBD2. J gave up 3 bases and V 4 bases, and 3 bases lay outside the gene matches. The CDR3 length is 13 residues. The germline gives CDR1 SGHRS, CDR2 YFSETQ. The CDR3 here is CASSRTSSYEQYF. CDR3 DNA sequence: TGCGCCAGCAGCAGGACTAGCAGCTACGAGCAGTACTTC.

The rearrangement joins TRBV7-9 to TRBJ2-5; 7 bases line up with TRBD2. The CDR3 consists of 14 residues. Germline-derived CDR1 and CDR2 are SEHNR and FQNEAQ (reference sequence). V shed 3 bases and J 3 bases; nucleotides not matched to a gene: 4. CDR3 loop: CASSFGLAEETQYF. Here the CDR3 DNA reads TGTGCCAGCAGCTTTGGTCTAGCGGAAGAGACCCAGTACTTC.